Listed here are 3 T cell receptor beta chains from one sample, sequenced in a study of shared clonotypes between healthy human individuals. The method was immunoSEQ multiplex PCR; TCRdb's version includes in-frame clones alone and lacks a portion of them. Altogether some 2,000,000 clones are present, about 95% being singletons, with the ten largest covering 0.9% to 1.3%. CD45RO-negative, CCR7-positively selected cells formed the naive CD8 fraction, excluding terminally differentiated effector memory CD45RA+ cells. The sequenced material came from naive CD8+ T cells sorted from blood. Receptors originate from a young man in good health.

The chain couples TRBV5-1 to TRBJ2-2; 7 bases map to TRBD1. CDR3 length equals 17 residues. Germline V gives CDR1 SGHRS, CDR2 YFSETQ. V trimming: 1 base; J trimming: 6 bases; junction bases outside the gene matches: 12. CDR3 amino acids: CASSLFGPGGDSGELFF. The CDR3 bases are TGCGCCAGCAGCTTGTTCGGTCCAGGGGGAGACTCCGGGGAGCTGTTTTTT.

The chain recombines TRBV28 with TRBJ1-4; no definite D call. Trimming removed 5 bases from V and 8 bases from J, with 12 bases in between. Germline lookup yields CDR1 MDHEN and CDR2 SYDVKM. The CDR3 is 13 amino acids. The CDR3 protein is CASSPHPEEKLFF. DNA for the CDR3: TGTGCCAGCAGTCCCCACCCTGAAGAAAAACTGTTTTTT.

The chain carries TRBV30 and TRBJ2-1; 9 positions agree with TRBD2. Trimming removed 1 base from V and 5 bases from J; junction bases left unmatched: 6. The CDR3 totals 15 residues. Germline V gene data show CDR1 as GTSNPN and CDR2 as SVGIG (reference sequence). In DNA form, the CDR3 reads TGTGCCTGGAGTGAGTTGGCGGGAGGGAACAATGAGCAGTTCTTC. It codes for CAWSELAGGNNEQFF.